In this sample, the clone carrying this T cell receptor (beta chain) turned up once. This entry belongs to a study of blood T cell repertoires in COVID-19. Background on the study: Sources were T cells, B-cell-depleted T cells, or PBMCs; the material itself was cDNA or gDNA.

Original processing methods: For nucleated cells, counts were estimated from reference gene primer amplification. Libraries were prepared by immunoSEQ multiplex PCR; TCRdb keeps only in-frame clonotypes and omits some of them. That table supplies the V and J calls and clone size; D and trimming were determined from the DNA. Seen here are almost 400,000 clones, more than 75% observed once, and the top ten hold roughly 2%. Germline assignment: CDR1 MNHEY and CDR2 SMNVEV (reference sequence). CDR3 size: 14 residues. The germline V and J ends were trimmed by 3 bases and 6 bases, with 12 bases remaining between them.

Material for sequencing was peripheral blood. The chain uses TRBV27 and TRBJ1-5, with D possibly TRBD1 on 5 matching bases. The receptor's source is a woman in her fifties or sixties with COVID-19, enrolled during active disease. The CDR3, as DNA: TGTGCCAGCAGTTTTGGGGCCTACGGTCAGCCCCAGCATTTT. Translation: CASSFGAYGQPQHF.